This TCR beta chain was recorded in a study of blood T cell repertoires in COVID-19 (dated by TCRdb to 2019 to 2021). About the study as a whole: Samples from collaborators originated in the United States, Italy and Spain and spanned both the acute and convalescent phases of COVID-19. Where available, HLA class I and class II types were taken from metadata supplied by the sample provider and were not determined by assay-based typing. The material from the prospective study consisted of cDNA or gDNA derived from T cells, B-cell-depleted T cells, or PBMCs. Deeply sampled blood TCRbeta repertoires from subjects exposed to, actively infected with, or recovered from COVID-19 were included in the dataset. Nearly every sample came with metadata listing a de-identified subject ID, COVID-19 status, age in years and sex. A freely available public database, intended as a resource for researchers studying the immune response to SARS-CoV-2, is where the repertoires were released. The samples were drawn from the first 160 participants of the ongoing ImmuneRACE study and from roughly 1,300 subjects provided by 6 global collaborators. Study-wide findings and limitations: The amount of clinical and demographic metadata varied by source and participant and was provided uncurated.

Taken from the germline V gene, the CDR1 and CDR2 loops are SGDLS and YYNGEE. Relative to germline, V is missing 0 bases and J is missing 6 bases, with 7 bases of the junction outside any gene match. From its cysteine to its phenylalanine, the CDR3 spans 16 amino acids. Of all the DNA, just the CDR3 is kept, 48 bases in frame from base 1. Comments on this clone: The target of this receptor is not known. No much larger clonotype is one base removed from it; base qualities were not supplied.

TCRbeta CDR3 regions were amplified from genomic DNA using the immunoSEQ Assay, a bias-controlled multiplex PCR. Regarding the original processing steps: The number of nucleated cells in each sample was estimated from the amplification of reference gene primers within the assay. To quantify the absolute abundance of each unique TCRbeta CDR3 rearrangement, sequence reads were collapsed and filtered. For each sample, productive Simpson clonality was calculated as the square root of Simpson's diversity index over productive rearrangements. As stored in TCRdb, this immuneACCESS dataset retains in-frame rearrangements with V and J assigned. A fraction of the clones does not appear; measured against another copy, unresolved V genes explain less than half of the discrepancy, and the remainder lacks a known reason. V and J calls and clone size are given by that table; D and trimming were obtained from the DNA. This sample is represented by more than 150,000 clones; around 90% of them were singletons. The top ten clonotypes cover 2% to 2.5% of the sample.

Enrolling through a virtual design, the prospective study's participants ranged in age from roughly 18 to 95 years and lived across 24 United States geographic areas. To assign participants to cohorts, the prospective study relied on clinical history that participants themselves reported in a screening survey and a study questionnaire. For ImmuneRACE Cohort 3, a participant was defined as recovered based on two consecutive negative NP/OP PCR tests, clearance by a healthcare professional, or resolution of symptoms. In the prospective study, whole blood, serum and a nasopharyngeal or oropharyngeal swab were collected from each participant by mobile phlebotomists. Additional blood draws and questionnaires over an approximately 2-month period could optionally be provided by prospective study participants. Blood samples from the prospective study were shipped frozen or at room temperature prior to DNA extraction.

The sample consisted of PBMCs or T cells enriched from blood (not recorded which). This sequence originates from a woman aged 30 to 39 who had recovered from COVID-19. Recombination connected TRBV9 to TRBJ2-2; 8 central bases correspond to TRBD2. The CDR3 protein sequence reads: CASSVAGAGGPGELFF. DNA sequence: TGTGCCAGCAGCGTAGCGGGGGCGGGGGGACCCGGGGAGCTGTTTTTT.